This TCR beta chain was captured by sequencing in a study of cytomegalovirus exposure and HLA in healthy donors. Study information: Prior work identified under 130 million unique TCR beta sequences in around 170 million T cells.

On this clone: Antigen: not known.

It was with 60 Vbeta and 13 Jbeta primers that the PCR ran. Profiling relied on immunoSEQ multiplex PCR, and the TCRdb table lists in-frame clones only, not all of them. Found here are about 130,000 clones, 82% of them singletons; the top ten hold 1% to 1.5%. In nominal health when sampled, donors likely had unrecorded immune exposures nonetheless. Trimming left V 6 bases short and J 0 bases short, with 11 bases between. CDR3 length equals 14 residues. Germline CDR1 and CDR2: LNHDA and SQIVND (reference sequence). Points from the study as a whole: Highest at DRB1 and lowest at HLA-C, TCR association rates differed among HLA loci in a later analysis. Follow-up analysis later connected one missense variant in DCLRE1C with trimming of TCR beta V- and J-genes.

The V and J genes are TRBV19 and TRBJ1-2, with a weak D call TRBD1 (6 bases). The sequencing sample was made of PBMCs. The TCR originated in a boy aged 10-17 years in good health and CMV-seronegative. The CDR3 DNA reads TGTGCCAGTAGGGGGGCAGGGGCTAACTATGGCTACACCTTC. Its protein product is CASRGAGANYGYTF.